A selection of T cell receptor beta chains follows, all from one sample in a study of blood T cells in healthy people across ages. TCRdb passed the 5' RACE reads through MiXCR, listing each CDR3 protein once. In the table there are 1.5 million to 2 million distinct CDR3 sequences, 34% of which are singletons. The specimen sequenced was blood. The receptor set was obtained from a woman in her 30s in good health. The CDR3 runs from the conserved cysteine through the conserved F or W. A D gene is named only where the DNA matches it firmly. Only part of the rows carry a size: once, few, many, or a class if the clone is expanded.

>TRBJ2-7|TRBV20-1|few|-
TGCAGTGCTAGATTGGAGGCCGAGCAGTACTTC
CSARLEAEQYF
>TRBJ1-1|TRBV20-1|many|TRBD1
TGCAGTGCTAGATCGGGACAGTCTAACACTGAAGCTTTCTTT
CSARSGQSNTEAFF
>TRBJ2-3|TRBV5-5|few|TRBD2
TGTGCCAGCAGCTTGGGCCATGGACTAGCGACCATTGATACGCAGTATTTT
CASSLGHGLATIDTQYF
>TRBJ2-1|TRBV3-1|once|TRBD1
TGTGCCAGCGGCCAGCGGGGAGGGACAGGGAATAATGAGCAGTTCTTC
CASGQRGGTGNNEQFF
>TRBJ2-1|TRBV11-2|few|-
TGTGCCAGCAGCCCAGGGGTCCGGCAGGGGAATGAGCAGTTCTTC
CASSPGVRQGNEQFF
>TRBJ2-7|TRBV3-1|-|-
TGTGCCAGCAGCCAAAACCCGGGTCACTACGAGCAGTACTTC
CASSQNPGHYEQYF
>TRBJ1-1|TRBV5-1|many|-
TGTGCCAGCAGTTTAAGACAAATGAACACTGAAGCTTTCTTT
CASSLRQMNTEAFF
>TRBJ1-2|TRBV5-4|-|-
TGTGCCAGCAGCTTGGCAATGGGTTCTAACTATGGCTACACCTTC
CASSLAMGSNYGYTF
>TRBJ1-2|TRBV4-1|many|-
TGCGCCAGCAGCCCCCAAGGTCGTATCGGCTATGGCTACACCTTC
CASSPQGRIGYGYTF
>TRBJ1-2|TRBV4-1|-|TRBD1
TGCGCCAGCAGCCAAAGTTCAGGACAGGGGGCGCGGAGTGGCTACACCTTC
CASSQSSGQGARSGYTF
>TRBJ2-5|TRBV25-1|few|TRBD2
TGTGCCAGCAGTGAATTAACTTGGCAGGTTCAAGCGCGGGGGGTCTACTCTGAAGAGACCCAGTACTTC
CASSELTWQVQARGVYSEETQYF
>TRBJ2-5|TRBV27|-|-
TGTGCCAGCAGTTTACCTATTAGGGAGACCCAGTACTTC
CASSLPIRETQYF
>TRBJ2-7|TRBV28|few|TRBD1
TGTGCCAGCAGTCCCCGGACAGGGTACAACTACGAGCAGTACTTC
CASSPRTGYNYEQYF
>TRBJ2-1|TRBV5-1|few|-
TGCGCCAGCAGCTCCGTTGCGACCCGCTCCTACAATGAGCAGTTCTTC
CASSSVATRSYNEQFF
>TRBJ1-2|TRBV5-1|-|-
TGCGCCAGCAGCCCGGACTTTTACTCTGGCTACACCTTC
CASSPDFYSGYTF
>TRBJ2-3|TRBV7-2|many|-
TGTGCCAGCAGCTTTGCCCCCTCGCTTTGGGTAGGCACAGATACGCAGTATTTT
CASSFAPSLWVGTDTQYF